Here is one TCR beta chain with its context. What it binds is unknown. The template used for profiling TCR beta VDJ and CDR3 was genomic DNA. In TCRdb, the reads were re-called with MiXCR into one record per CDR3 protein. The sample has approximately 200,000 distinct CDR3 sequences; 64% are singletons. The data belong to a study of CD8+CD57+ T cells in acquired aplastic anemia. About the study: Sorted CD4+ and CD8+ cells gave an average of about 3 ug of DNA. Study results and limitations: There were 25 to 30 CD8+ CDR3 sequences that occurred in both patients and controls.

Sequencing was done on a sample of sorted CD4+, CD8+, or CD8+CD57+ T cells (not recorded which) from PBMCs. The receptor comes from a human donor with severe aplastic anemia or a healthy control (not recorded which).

The CDR3 protein is CASSLAHRSYEQYF. The CDR3 DNA sequence: TGTGCCAGCAGCTTAGCGCACCGCTCCTACGAGCAGTACTTC. This rearrangement joins TRBV7-8 to TRBJ2-7; D not resolved. CDR1 SGHVS and CDR2 FQNEAQ come from the germline V gene. The germline V and J ends were trimmed by 0 bases and 0 bases, with 6 bases remaining between them. The CDR3 has 14 amino acids. The full variable domain, its missing parts supplied by reference TRBV7-8 and TRBJ2-7, is GAGVSQSPRYKVAKRGQDVALRCDPISGHVSLFWYQQALGQGPEFLTYFQNEAQLDKSGLPSDRFFAERPEGSVSTLKIQRTQQEDSAVYLCASSLAHRSYEQYFGPGTRLTVT.